The entry that follows covers one T cell receptor (beta chain) sequence. The sample originates from a study of CD8+ T cells in alopecia areata. It was cDNA, reverse transcribed from extracted RNA, that served as the sequencing template. Sequenced by immunoSEQ multiplex PCR; TCRdb stores in-frame clones only, minus some. The sample gives about 200,000 clones, 57% of which show up once; over 0.4% is in the top ten. CDR1 and CDR2 (germline): SGHDT, YYEEEE. The ends were cut back, 3 bases at V and 0 bases at J, with 5 bases in the middle. The CDR3 sequence is 13 residues long. Sequences were derived from CD4+ T cells sorted from blood, sampled at week 0. This TCR derives from a human donor with alopecia areata. This sequence joins TRBV5-6 and TRBJ2-3; D not resolved. CDR3 sequence (DNA): TGTGCCAGCAGCTGGACGAGCACAGATACGCAGTATTTT. Encoded protein: CASSWTSTDTQYF.